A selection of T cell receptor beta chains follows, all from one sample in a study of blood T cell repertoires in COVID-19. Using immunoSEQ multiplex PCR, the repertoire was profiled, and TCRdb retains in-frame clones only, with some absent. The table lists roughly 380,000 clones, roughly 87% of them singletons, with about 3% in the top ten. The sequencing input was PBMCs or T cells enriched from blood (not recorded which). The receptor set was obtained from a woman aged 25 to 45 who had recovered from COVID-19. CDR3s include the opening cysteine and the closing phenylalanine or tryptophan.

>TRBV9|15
CASSSDGGSYNEQFF
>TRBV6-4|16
CASSDLGVSSTDTQYF
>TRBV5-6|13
CASTPSSYNEQFF
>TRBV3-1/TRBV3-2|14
CASSYGLAAGELFF
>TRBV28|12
CASGGGNQPQHF
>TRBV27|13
CASSPRMNTEAFF
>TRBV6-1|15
CASSEVEGSNYGYTF
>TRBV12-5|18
CASGLGTSANLMTDTQYF
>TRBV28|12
CASGRGAQPQHF
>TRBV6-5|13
CASSFNSNQPQHF
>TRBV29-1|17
CSVETTGDPKFPETQYF
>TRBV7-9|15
CASSQGGRDRETQYF
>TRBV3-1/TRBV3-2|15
CASSQDRGYTGELFF
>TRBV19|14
CASMVGGGYNEQFF
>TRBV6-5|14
CASRDRGLYTEAFF
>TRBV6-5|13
CASIWTGGSPLHF
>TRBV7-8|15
CASSSLDRGQDGYTF
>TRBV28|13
CASSFLGAEAAFF
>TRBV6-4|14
CASSKDRADNEQFF
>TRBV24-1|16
CATSEPAGREKETQYF
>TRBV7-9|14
CASSLGQINTEAFF
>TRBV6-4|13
CASSDSTTDTQYF
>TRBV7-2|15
CASSLKPGEANEQFF
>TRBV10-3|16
CAISETLAGGGETQYF
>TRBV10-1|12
CASSDGATEAFF
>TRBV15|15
CATSSGEDYRAKQYF
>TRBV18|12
CASSPGTAEAFF
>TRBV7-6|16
CASSLAGGGGNTEAFF
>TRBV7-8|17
CASSQDLAGASYNEQFF
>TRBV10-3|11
CAIARDYEQYF
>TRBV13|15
CASRTGILDNSPLHF
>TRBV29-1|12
CSVIDTATEAFF
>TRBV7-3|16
CASSTNGGEDYNEQFF
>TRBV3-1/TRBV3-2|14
CASATGGGTDTQYF
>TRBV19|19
CASSIFPPGSGNHNYGYTF
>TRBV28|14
CASSLFASEAKQYF
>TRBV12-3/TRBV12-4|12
CASRSPHTEAFF
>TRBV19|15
CASSIGATNTGELFF
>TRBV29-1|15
CSVDGQGDVNTEAFF
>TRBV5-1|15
CASSFSGGTLNEQFF
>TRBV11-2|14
CASSPVGGGGKLFF
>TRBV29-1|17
CSVVWTSSLSSYNEQFF
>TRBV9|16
CASSVGGRGPDTEAFF
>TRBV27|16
CASSLSAWGQGSGYTF
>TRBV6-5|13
CAGRTASGNTIYF
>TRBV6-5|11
CASSQANEQFF
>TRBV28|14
CASRSWTGYNEQFF
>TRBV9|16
CASSVAETSVPREQYF
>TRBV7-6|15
CASSWLAEDTGELFF
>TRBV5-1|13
CASSLERGEKLFF